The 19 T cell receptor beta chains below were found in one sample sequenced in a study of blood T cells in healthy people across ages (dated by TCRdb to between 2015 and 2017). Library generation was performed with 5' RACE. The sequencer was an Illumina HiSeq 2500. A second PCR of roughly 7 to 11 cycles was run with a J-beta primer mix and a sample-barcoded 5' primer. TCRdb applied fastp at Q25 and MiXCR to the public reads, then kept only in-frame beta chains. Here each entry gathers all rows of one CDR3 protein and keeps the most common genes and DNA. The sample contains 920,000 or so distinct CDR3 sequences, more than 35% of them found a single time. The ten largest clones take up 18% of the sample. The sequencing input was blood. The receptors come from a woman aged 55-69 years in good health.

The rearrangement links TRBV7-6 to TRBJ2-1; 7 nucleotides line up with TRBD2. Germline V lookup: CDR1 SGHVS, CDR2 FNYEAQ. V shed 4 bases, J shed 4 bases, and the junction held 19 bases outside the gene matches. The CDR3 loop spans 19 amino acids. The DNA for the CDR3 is TGTGCCAGCAGCTCCGTCCGGCTAGCGGAGTCCCTCTCTTACAATGAGCAGTTCTTC. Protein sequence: CASSSVRLAESLSYNEQFF.

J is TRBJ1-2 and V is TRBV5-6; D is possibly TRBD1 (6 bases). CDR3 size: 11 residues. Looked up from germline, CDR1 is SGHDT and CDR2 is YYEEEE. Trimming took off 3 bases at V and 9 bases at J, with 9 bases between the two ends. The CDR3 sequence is CASSWGQSYTF. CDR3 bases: TGTGCCAGCAGCTGGGGACAAAGCTACACCTTC.

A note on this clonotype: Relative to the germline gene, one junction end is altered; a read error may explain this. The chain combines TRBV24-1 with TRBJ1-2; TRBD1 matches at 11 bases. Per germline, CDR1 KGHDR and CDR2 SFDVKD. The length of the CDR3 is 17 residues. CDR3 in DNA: TGTGCCACCGGAGGAGGGCTCGGGACAGGGGGTGAAGATGGCCACACCTTC. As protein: CATGGGLGTGGEDGHTF.

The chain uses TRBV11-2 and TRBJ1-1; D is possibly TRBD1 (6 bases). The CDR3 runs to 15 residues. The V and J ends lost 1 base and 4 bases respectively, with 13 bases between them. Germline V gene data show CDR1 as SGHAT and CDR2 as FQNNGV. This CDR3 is CASSLGRGRFTEAFF. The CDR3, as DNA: TGTGCCAGCAGCTTAGGGAGGGGGAGATTCACTGAAGCTTTCTTT. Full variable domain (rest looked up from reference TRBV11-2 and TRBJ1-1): EAGVAQSPRYKIIEKRQSVAFWCNPISGHATLYWYQQILGQGPKLLIQFQNNGVVDDSQLPKDRFSAERLKGVDSTLKIQPAKLEDSAVYLCASSLGRGRFTEAFFGQGTRLTVV.

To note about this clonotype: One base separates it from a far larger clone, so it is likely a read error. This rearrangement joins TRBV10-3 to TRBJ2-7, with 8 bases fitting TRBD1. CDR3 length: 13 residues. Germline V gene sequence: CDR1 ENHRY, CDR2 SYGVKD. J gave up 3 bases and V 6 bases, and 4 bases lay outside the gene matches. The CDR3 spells CAISPGTGYEQYF. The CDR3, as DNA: TGTGCCATCAGCCCCGGGACAGGCTACGAGCAGTACTTC.

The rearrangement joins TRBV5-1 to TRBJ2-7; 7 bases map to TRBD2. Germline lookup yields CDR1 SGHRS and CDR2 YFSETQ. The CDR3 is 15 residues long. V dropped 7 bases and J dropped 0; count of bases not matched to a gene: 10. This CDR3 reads CASGIERGDSYEQYF. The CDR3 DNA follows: TGCGCCAGCGGCATCGAGCGGGGCGACTCCTACGAGCAGTACTTC.

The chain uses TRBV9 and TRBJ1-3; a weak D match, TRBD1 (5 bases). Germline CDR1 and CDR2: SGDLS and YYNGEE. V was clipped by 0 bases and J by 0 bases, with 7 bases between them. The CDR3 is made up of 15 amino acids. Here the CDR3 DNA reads TGTGCCAGCAGCGTAGAGGGGTCCTCTGGAAACACCATATATTTT. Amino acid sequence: CASSVEGSSGNTIYF.

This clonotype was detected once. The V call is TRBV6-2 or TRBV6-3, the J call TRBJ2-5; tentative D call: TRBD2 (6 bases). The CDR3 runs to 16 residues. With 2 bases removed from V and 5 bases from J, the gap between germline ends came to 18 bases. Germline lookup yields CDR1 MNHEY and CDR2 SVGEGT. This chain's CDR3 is CASSYVAGRAGETQYF. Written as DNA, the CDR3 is TGTGCCAGCAGTTACGTGGCGGGACGGGCGGGGGAGACCCAGTACTTC.

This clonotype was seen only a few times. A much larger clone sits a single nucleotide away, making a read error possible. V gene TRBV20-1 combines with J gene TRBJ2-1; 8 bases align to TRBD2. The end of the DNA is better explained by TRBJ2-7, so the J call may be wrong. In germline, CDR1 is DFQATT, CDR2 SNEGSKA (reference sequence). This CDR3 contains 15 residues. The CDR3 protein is CSAIDSGDSYNEQYF. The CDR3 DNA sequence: TGCAGTGCTATAGATAGCGGGGACTCCTACAATGAGCAGTACTTC.

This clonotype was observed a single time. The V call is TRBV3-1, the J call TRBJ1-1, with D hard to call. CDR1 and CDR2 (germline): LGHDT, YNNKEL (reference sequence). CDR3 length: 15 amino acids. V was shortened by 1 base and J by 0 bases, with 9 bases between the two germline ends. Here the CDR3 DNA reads TGTGCCAGCAGCCAAGTGGCGAAGATGAACACTGAAGCTTTCTTT. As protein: CASSQVAKMNTEAFF. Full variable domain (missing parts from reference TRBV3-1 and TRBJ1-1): DTAVSQTPKYLVTQMGNDKSIKCEQNLGHDTMYWYKQDSKKFLKIMFSYNNKELIINETVPNRFSPKSPDKAHLNLHINSLELGDSAVYFCASSQVAKMNTEAFFGQGTRLTVV.

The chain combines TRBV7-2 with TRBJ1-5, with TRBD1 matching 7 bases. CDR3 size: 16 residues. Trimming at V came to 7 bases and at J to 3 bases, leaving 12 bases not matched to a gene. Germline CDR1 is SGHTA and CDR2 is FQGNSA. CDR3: CASIPDGTGANQPQHF. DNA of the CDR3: TGTGCCAGCATCCCCGATGGCACAGGGGCCAATCAGCCCCAGCATTTT. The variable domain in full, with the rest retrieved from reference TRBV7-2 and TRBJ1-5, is GAGVSQSPSNKVTEKGKDVELRCDPISGHTALYWYRQSLGQGLEFLIYFQGNSAPDKSGLPSDRFSAERTGGSVSTLTIQRTQQEDSAVYLCASIPDGTGANQPQHFGDGTRLSIL.

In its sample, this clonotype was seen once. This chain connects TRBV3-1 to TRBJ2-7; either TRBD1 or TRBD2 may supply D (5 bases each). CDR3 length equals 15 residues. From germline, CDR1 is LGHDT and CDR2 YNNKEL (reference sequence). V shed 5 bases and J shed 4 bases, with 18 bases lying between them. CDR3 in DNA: TGTGCCAGCAGCGAAGCTTCCGGGGCCTCATACGAGCAGTACTTC. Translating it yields CASSEASGASYEQYF.

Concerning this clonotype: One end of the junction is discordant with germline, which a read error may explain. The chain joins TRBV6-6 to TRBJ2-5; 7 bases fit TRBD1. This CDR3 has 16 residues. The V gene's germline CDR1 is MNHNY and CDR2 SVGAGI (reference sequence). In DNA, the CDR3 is TGTACCAGCAGTTACCAACCAGGGGGTCCCCAAGAGACCCAGTACTTC. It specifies CTSSYQPGGPQETQYF.

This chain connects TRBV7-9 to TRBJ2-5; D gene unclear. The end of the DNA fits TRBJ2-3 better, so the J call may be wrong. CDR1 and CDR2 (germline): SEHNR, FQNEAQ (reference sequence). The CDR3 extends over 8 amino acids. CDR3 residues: CASSSQYF. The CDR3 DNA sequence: TGTGCCAGCAGCTCTCAGTATTTT.

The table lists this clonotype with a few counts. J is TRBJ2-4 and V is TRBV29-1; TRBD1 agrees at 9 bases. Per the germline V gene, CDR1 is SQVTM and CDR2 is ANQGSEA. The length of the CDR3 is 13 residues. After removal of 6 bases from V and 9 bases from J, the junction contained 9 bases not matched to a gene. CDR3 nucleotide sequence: TGCAGCGTGGGACAGGGAATGGGCAGCATTCAGTACTTC. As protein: CSVGQGMGSIQYF.

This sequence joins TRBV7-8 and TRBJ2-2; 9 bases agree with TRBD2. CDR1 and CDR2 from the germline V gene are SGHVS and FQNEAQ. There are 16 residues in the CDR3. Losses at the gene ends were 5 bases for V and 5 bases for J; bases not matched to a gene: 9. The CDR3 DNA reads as TGTGCCAGCAGCATCATAGCGGGAGAAATAACCGGGGAGCTGTTTTTT. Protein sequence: CASSIIAGEITGELFF.

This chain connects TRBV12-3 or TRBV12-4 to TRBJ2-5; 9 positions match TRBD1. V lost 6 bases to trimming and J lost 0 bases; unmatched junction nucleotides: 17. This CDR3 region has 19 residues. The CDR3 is CASRKGLGLDRGYQETQYF. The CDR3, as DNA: TGTGCCAGCAGAAAGGGGCTTGGACTCGACAGGGGGTACCAAGAGACCCAGTACTTC.

The CDR3 protein is CSASRQGSNIQYF. The CDR3 coding sequence is TGCAGTGCTTCCCGACAGGGGTCAAACATTCAGTACTTC. The V and J genes are TRBV20-1 and TRBJ2-4, with 8 bases that match TRBD1. The CDR3 contains 13 residues. Germline CDR1 is DFQATT and CDR2 is SNEGSKA (reference sequence). V lost 5 bases, J lost 6 bases, and 6 bases stayed unmatched.

The CDR3 region is CASSQPASGYTDTQYF. CDR3 sequence (DNA): TGCGCCAGCAGCCAACCCGCTAGCGGCTACACAGATACGCAGTATTTT. This sequence joins TRBV4-1 and TRBJ2-3; 7 nucleotides line up with TRBD2. V gave up 2 bases and J gave up 2 bases; unmatched junction bases: 7. From germline, CDR1 is MGHRA and CDR2 YSYEKL. CDR3 length: 16 residues.